This record looks at one T cell receptor beta chain sequence and its context. The antigen remains unidentified. TCRdb keeps only in-frame clones here, not all; method: immunoSEQ multiplex PCR. The sample lists about 100,000 clones; 85% to 90% were seen once. The entry originates in a study of T cell responses to AZD1222 COVID-19 vaccine. Whole-study results and caveats: Of the AZD1222 recipients, only five to seven were seropositive at baseline. Nearly half of the spike-specific TCRs reportedly recognize variant regions that carry no mutations. Possibly, clonal diversity was underestimated; donors were largely white British and included more females.

Germline loops: CDR1 SGHTA, CDR2 FQGNSA. This CDR3 is 14 amino acids long. Deletions cut 4 bases from V and 8 bases from J, with 17 bases between. The starting material was peripheral blood, obtained on day 0 of AZD1222 vaccination. The receptor was isolated from an adult in good health. The rearrangement joins TRBV7-2 to TRBJ1-1, with a weak D call TRBD1 (6 bases). CDR3 in DNA: TGTGCCAGCAGCTCCGGAGTCCGGGGGGGCGAAGCTTTCTTT. This gives the protein CASSSGVRGGEAFF.